One and the same sample provided the 22 T cell receptor beta chains below, sequenced in a study of shared clonotypes between healthy human individuals. This table comes from immunoSEQ multiplex PCR, and its TCRdb copy is limited to in-frame clones, with some not included. The sample records about 340,000 clones, 73% being singletons. Material: memory CD4+ T cells sorted from blood. Described subset: CD45RA-negative fraction. These TCRs come from a man aged 30-40 years in good health.

A remark on this clone: This CDR3 is also generated by other DNA sequences in the sample. This sequence joins TRBV7-9 and TRBJ2-1, with a possible D match to TRBD1 (5 bases). The CDR3 runs 16 residues. Germline V gene sequence: CDR1 SEHNR, CDR2 FQNEAQ (reference sequence). The V and J ends lost 3 bases and 2 bases respectively, with 14 bases between them. CDR3 region: CASSLNLPGPYNEQFF. The CDR3 coding sequence is TGTGCCAGCAGCTTGAACTTGCCAGGGCCCTACAATGAGCAGTTCTTC. Supplemented by reference TRBV7-9 and TRBJ2-1, the full variable domain reads DTGVSQNPRHKITKRGQNVTFRCDPISEHNRLYWYRQTLGQGPEFLTYFQNEAQLEKSRLLSDRFSAERPKGSFSTLEIQRTEQGDSAMYLCASSLNLPGPYNEQFFGPGTRLTVL.

This clone was observed a few times. This rearrangement joins TRBV29-1 to TRBJ2-5, with 13 positions matching TRBD2. The J segment lost 4 bases and the V segment lost 6 bases, leaving 5 bases of the junction unmatched. Per germline, CDR1 SQVTM and CDR2 ANQGSEA. The CDR3 is made up of 14 amino acids. The DNA for the CDR3 is TGCAGCGTCCGACTAGCGGGAGGCCCAGAGACCCAGTACTTC. Protein sequence: CSVRLAGGPETQYF.

CDR3 nucleotide sequence: TGCAGCGTTGAAGATCTTGAGACTGCTACGGGAGGGGGGCAAGAGACCCAGTACTTC. This translates into CSVEDLETATGGGQETQYF. The genes are TRBV29-1 and TRBJ2-5; 8 bases are a match to TRBD2. V dropped 0 bases and J dropped 2; count of bases not matched to a gene: 17. Per the germline V gene, CDR1 is SQVTM and CDR2 is ANQGSEA. This CDR3 is 19 amino acids long. The whole variable domain, remainder taken from reference TRBV29-1 and TRBJ2-5, is SAVISQKPSRDICQRGTSLTIQCQVDSQVTMMFWYRQQPGQSLTLIATANQGSEATYESGFVIDKFPISRPNLTFSTLTVSNMSPEDSSIYLCSVEDLETATGGGQETQYFGPGTRLLVL.

V gene TRBV10-3 combines with J gene TRBJ2-1, with a tentative D call TRBD2 (6 bases). This CDR3 has 13 amino acids. CDR1 is ENHRY, CDR2 SYGVKD, per germline. Trimming pared 8 bases from V and 5 bases from J, leaving 13 bases between. The CDR3 DNA reads as TGTGCCATCTGGAGGGGACCTAACAATGAGCAGTTCTTC. This codes for CAIWRGPNNEQFF.

In its sample, this clone was seen once. The gene calls are TRBV5-1 and TRBJ2-7; D could derive from TRBD1 or TRBD2 (5 bases each). CDR1 SGHRS and CDR2 YFSETQ come from the germline V gene. Trimming took 4 bases from V and 2 from J, leaving 13 bases between them. This CDR3 has 14 amino acids. The CDR3 sequence: CASSTWDGTYEQYF. The CDR3 DNA sequence: TGCGCCAGCAGCACCTGGGACGGCACCTACGAGCAGTACTTC.

The genes are TRBV2 and TRBJ2-3; TRBD2 aligns across 8 bases. Trimming took 6 bases from V and 5 from J; bases not matched to a gene: 7. The germline gives CDR1 SNHLY, CDR2 FYNNEI. CDR3 length: 14 residues. The chain's CDR3 is CASSQRELGDTQYF. DNA for the CDR3: TGTGCCAGCAGCCAGCGGGAGTTGGGAGATACGCAGTATTTT.

This sequence joins TRBV18 and TRBJ1-4; no firm D call. The CDR3 consists of 13 residues. CDR1 KGHSH and CDR2 LQKENI come from the germline V gene. V was shortened by 2 bases and J by 4 bases, with 5 bases between the two germline ends. The CDR3 reads CASSPEINEKLFF. The CDR3 nucleotides read TGTGCCAGCTCACCAGAGATTAATGAAAAACTGTTTTTT.

The chain recombines TRBV7-9 with TRBJ2-1, with 10 bases matching TRBD2. Germline V gene data show CDR1 as SEHNR and CDR2 as FQNEAQ (reference sequence). V lost 0 bases, J lost 6 bases, and 5 bases stayed unmatched. The CDR3 spans 16 residues. Written as DNA, the CDR3 is TGTGCCAGCAGCTTAGCCCTAGCGGGAGTCGCCAATGAGCAGTTCTTC. Its translation is CASSLALAGVANEQFF.

Comment on this clone: At the DNA level, this CDR3 is encoded by other sequences in the same sample as well. The chain recombines TRBV9 with TRBJ1-3, with 8 positions matching TRBD1. The V gene's germline CDR1 is SGDLS and CDR2 YYNGEE. The CDR3 totals 15 residues. The V segment lost 0 bases and the J segment 4 bases; nucleotides outside the gene matches: 3. DNA for the CDR3: TGTGCCAGCAGCGTAGGAACAGGGGGAGGAAACACCATATATTTT. This encodes CASSVGTGGGNTIYF.

The V and J genes are TRBV25-1 and TRBJ1-6; a possible D gene is TRBD1 (5 bases). CDR1 and CDR2 (germline): MGHDK, SYGVNS. Between the trimmed V and J ends, which lost 3 bases and 6 bases, there was a span of 12 bases. CDR3 size: 15 residues. The DNA of the CDR3 is TGTGCCAGCAGTGACTTGACAGTGGGTAATTCACCCCTCCACTTT. It codes for CASSDLTVGNSPLHF. The full variable domain, rest sourced from reference TRBV25-1 and TRBJ1-6, is EADIYQTPRYLVIGTGKKITLECSQTMGHDKMYWYQQDPGMELHLIHYSYGVNSTEKGDLSSESTVSRIRTEHFPLTLESARPSHTSQYLCASSDLTVGNSPLHFGNGTRLTVT.

This clone was seen just once. The chain joins TRBV5-1 to TRBJ2-3; perhaps TRBD2 as D (5 bases). CDR1 and CDR2 from the germline V gene are SGHRS and YFSETQ. V lost 0 bases and J 4 bases, leaving 18 bases between the germline ends. The CDR3 sequence is 17 residues long. CDR3 sequence (DNA): TGCGCCAGCAGCTTGGGGGCTAGCACCTGGCAGGCAGATACGCAGTATTTT. Its translation is CASSLGASTWQADTQYF. The complete variable domain, with remaining parts taken from reference TRBV5-1 and TRBJ2-3, reads KAGVTQTPRYLIKTRGQQVTLSCSPISGHRSVSWYQQTPGQGLQFLFEYFSETQRNKGNFPGRFSGRQFSNSRSEMNVSTLELGDSALYLCASSLGASTWQADTQYFGPGTRLTVL.

This sequence joins TRBV30 and TRBJ1-4; D ambiguous. The germline gives CDR1 GTSNPN, CDR2 SVGIG (reference sequence). CDR3 length equals 13 residues. V lost 8 bases and J lost 3, with 13 bases in between. CDR3 protein: CAGNGESNEKLFF. The CDR3 nucleotides read TGTGCCGGGAATGGGGAGTCTAATGAAAAACTGTTTTTT.

The chain recombines TRBV28 with TRBJ1-2; TRBD1 agrees at 7 bases. The germline V gene has CDR1 MDHEN and CDR2 SYDVKM. After removal of 4 bases from V and 4 bases from J, the junction contained 6 bases not matched to a gene. CDR3 size: 14 residues. DNA of the CDR3: TGTGCCAGCAGTTCTTGGGACAGTGGCTATGGCTACACCTTC. Its protein is CASSSWDSGYGYTF.

The table lists this clone with a few counts. The rearrangement uses TRBV2 and TRBJ2-3; perhaps D is TRBD1 or TRBD2 (5 bases each). The CDR3 extends over 12 amino acids. The V end lost 6 bases, the J end lost 6 bases, and 10 bases lay between the germline ends. Germline V CDR1 and CDR2: SNHLY, FYNNEI. The CDR3: CASRDWGDTQYF. CDR3 DNA sequence: TGTGCCAGCAGGGACTGGGGGGATACGCAGTATTTT.

This chain uses TRBV2 with TRBJ2-1; 9 positions match TRBD2. Per germline, CDR1 SNHLY and CDR2 FYNNEI. V shed 3 bases, J shed 14 bases, and the junction held 8 bases outside the gene matches. The CDR3 covers 13 residues. The CDR3 region has the DNA TGTGCCAGCAGTGACCAGAGACTAGCGGAGGAGTTCTTC. This encodes CASSDQRLAEEFF.

In this sample, this clone turned up a few times. This sample also contains other DNA sequences that code for the same CDR3. This sequence joins TRBV28 and TRBJ1-5, with TRBD1 matching 9 bases. CDR3 length equals 16 residues. With 6 bases clipped from V and 1 base from J, the junction kept 7 bases outside the gene matches. The germline CDR1 and CDR2 sequences are MDHEN and SYDVKM. The CDR3 is CASSQTGGLSNQPQHF. The CDR3, as DNA: TGTGCCAGCAGCCAAACAGGGGGCCTCAGCAATCAGCCCCAGCATTTT.

This rearrangement joins TRBV4-1 to TRBJ1-3; the D gene is possibly TRBD1 (6 bases). Germline CDR1 reads MGHRA; CDR2 reads YSYEKL. Deletions cut 2 bases from V and 1 base from J, with 12 bases between. This CDR3 region has 16 residues. CDR3: CASSQPRGTSGNTIYF. DNA for the CDR3: TGCGCCAGCAGCCAACCCAGGGGAACTTCTGGAAACACCATATATTTT.

The sample holds a few counts of this clone. This chain joins TRBV11-2 and TRBJ2-2, with TRBD2 as a possible D gene (6 bases). This CDR3 has 18 residues. Germline CDR1 reads SGHAT; CDR2 reads FQNNGV. Trimming left V 6 bases short and J 6 bases short, with 26 bases between. CDR3 protein: CASSPYPQVGGKPGELFF. In DNA, the CDR3 is TGTGCCAGCAGTCCTTATCCCCAGGTTGGAGGGAAACCCGGGGAGCTGTTTTTT.

Ten or more counts support this clone. Distinct nucleotide sequences in the sample also encode this CDR3. The genes are TRBV5-6 and TRBJ1-1, with 7 bases matching TRBD1. Germline V gives CDR1 SGHDT, CDR2 YYEEEE. The junction had 6 bases not matched to a gene; V was cut back by 5 bases and J by 2 bases. The CDR3 totals 14 residues. The chain's CDR3 is CASRSAGGNTEAFF. Here the CDR3 DNA reads TGTGCCAGCAGATCGGCAGGGGGAAACACTGAAGCTTTCTTT.

This chain links TRBV5-6 with TRBJ1-2, with 9 bases fitting TRBD1. There are 14 residues in the CDR3. The germline CDR1 and CDR2 sequences are SGHDT and YYEEEE. Trimming took 6 bases from V and 3 from J; bases not matched to a gene: 6. CDR3 nucleotides: TGTGCCAGCACACGGGACAGGGCTCACTATGGCTACACCTTC. Protein product: CASTRDRAHYGYTF.

The chain is built from TRBV20-1 and TRBJ2-1; D not certain. The germline V gene has CDR1 DFQATT and CDR2 SNEGSKA (reference sequence). V lost 6 bases, J lost 6 bases, and 6 bases lay in between. CDR3 length: 10 amino acids. This CDR3 reads CSAKGNEQFF. In DNA, the CDR3 is TGCAGTGCAAAGGGCAATGAGCAGTTCTTC.

V gene TRBV6-1 combines with J gene TRBJ1-2, with D unclear. The CDR3 spans 15 residues. V lost 2 bases and J lost 0, with 10 bases in between. Germline lookup yields CDR1 MNHNS and CDR2 SASEGT. CDR3 amino acids: CASSEFLLANYGYTF. As DNA, the CDR3 is TGTGCCAGCAGTGAATTTCTGTTAGCTAACTATGGCTACACCTTC.